These 25 T cell receptor beta chains were sequenced from one sample in a study of chemoradiotherapy in HPV16-positive cancers. TCRdb keeps only in-frame clones here, not all; method: immunoSEQ multiplex PCR. The table lists 2,500 to 3,500 clones, about 90% of them singletons, with about 3.5% in the top ten. Material: tumor tissue, obtained from a patient who underwent chemoradiotherapy. Receptor source: a human donor with HPV-associated anogenital cancer.

This chain links TRBV27 with TRBJ2-7; 9 bases map to TRBD1. Germline trimming cut 2 bases from V and 2 bases from J; bases unmatched to any gene: 4. Per germline, CDR1 MNHEY and CDR2 SMNVEV (reference sequence). CDR3 length: 15 amino acids. For the CDR3, the DNA is TGTGCCAGCAGTTTAGCCGGGACAGGGACCTACGAGCAGTACTTC. It codes for CASSLAGTGTYEQYF.

This clone was detected once. The chain combines TRBV2 with TRBJ2-4; 13 nucleotides match TRBD2. In germline, CDR1 is SNHLY, CDR2 FYNNEI. V was clipped by 6 bases and J by 4 bases; unmatched bases: 12. The CDR3 runs to 18 residues. DNA for the CDR3: TGTGCCAGCAGCATTTTGGGGACTAGCGGGGATAAGAAAAACATTCAGTACTTC. This sequence encodes CASSILGTSGDKKNIQYF.

This chain uses TRBV10-3 with TRBJ2-2, with TRBD2 as a possible D gene (7 bases). The CDR3 sequence is 15 residues long. Trimming shortened V by 6 bases and J by 6 bases, and 17 bases separated the two germline ends. CDR1 and CDR2 from the germline V gene are ENHRY and SYGVKD. This chain's CDR3 is CAIRGGASSPGELFF. CDR3 sequence (DNA): TGTGCCATCAGGGGGGGGGCTAGCTCTCCCGGGGAGCTGTTTTTT.

The chain joins TRBV19 to TRBJ1-5; unclear D gene. Trimming took 0 bases from V and 7 from J, leaving 7 bases between them. Germline values: CDR1 LNHDA, CDR2 SQIVND (reference sequence). The CDR3 sequence is 13 residues long. The CDR3 loop is CASSIEGRQPQHF. The CDR3 DNA reads TGTGCCAGTAGTATAGAGGGGAGGCAGCCCCAGCATTTT.

This CDR3 reads CASSLAVAAGEVVNEQFF. The CDR3 bases are TGTGCCAGCAGCTTAGCGGTTGCAGCGGGAGAGGTGGTGAATGAGCAGTTCTTC. The rearrangement joins TRBV7-8 to TRBJ2-1, with 8 bases fitting TRBD2. The CDR3 runs 18 residues. Looked up from germline, CDR1 is SGHVS and CDR2 is FQNEAQ. V shed 0 bases and J 7 bases; nucleotides not matched to a gene: 14.

V is TRBV21-1 and J is TRBJ2-7; whether TRBD2, the table's D call, matches the DNA was not checked. TRBV21-1 is described as a pseudogene. The CDR3 has 15 amino acids. The DNA of the CDR3 is TGTGCCAGCAGCAAATCGGGACTGGGAGGCCACGAGCAGTACTTC. It specifies CASSKSGLGGHEQYF.

V usage is TRBV11-2 and J usage is TRBJ2-4, with 7 bases matching TRBD2. The germline V gene has CDR1 SGHAT and CDR2 FQNNGV. Trimming removed 5 bases from V and 6 bases from J; junction bases left unmatched: 7. The length of the CDR3 is 14 residues. The CDR3 DNA sequence: TGTGCCAGCAGCCTCGTAGCTAGCGGAAACATTCAGTACTTC. Its protein is CASSLVASGNIQYF.

CDR3 sequence reads: CASSQGAGLAGAEQYF. DNA of the CDR3: TGCGCCAGCAGCCAAGGGGCGGGACTAGCGGGAGCCGAGCAGTACTTC. This chain links TRBV4-1 with TRBJ2-7; 14 bases are a match to TRBD2. The V and J ends lost 1 base and 6 bases, in that order; junction bases with no gene match: 5. From germline, CDR1 is MGHRA and CDR2 YSYEKL. The CDR3 sequence is 16 residues long.

This clone came up once. The gene calls are TRBV13 and TRBJ2-1; 8 bases map to TRBD2. The ends lost 4 bases at V and 7 bases at J; junction bases unmatched: 18. The length of the CDR3 is 18 residues. Germline CDR1 PRHDT, CDR2 FYEKMQ (reference sequence). CDR3 in amino acids: CASSSWLYGRAGANEQFF. CDR3 nucleotide sequence: TGTGCCAGCAGCTCATGGTTATACGGGAGGGCCGGGGCGAATGAGCAGTTCTTC.

J is TRBJ2-1 and V is TRBV30; perhaps TRBD2 as D (6 bases). The CDR3 loop spans 13 amino acids. Germline lookup yields CDR1 GTSNPN and CDR2 SVGIG (reference sequence). The CDR3 loop reads CAGRLPAYNEQFF. Written as DNA, the CDR3 is TGTGCAGGGAGGCTACCAGCTTACAATGAGCAGTTCTTC.

The V call is TRBV11-3, the J call TRBJ2-2; D may be TRBD2 (5 bases). This CDR3 comprises 14 residues. V gave up 5 bases and J gave up 4 bases, with 11 bases separating them. Germline CDR1 SGHNT, CDR2 YENEEA. The CDR3 sequence is CASSPRGGTGELFF. The CDR3 region has the DNA TGTGCCAGCAGCCCGCGTGGAGGCACCGGGGAGCTGTTTTTT.

This sequence joins TRBV11-2 and TRBJ2-5; no definite D call. V shed 0 bases and J shed 1 base, with 9 bases lying between them. Germline V lookup: CDR1 SGHAT, CDR2 FQNNGV. This CDR3 comprises 15 residues. For the CDR3, the DNA is TGTGCCAGCAGCTTAGAGGCTCCGATCCAAGAGACCCAGTACTTC. Its translation is CASSLEAPIQETQYF. The variable domain in full, completed from reference TRBV11-2 and TRBJ2-5, reads EAGVAQSPRYKIIEKRQSVAFWCNPISGHATLYWYQQILGQGPKLLIQFQNNGVVDDSQLPKDRFSAERLKGVDSTLKIQPAKLEDSAVYLCASSLEAPIQETQYFGPGTRLLVL.

The chain couples TRBV30 to TRBJ2-3, with D hard to call. The CDR3 is 14 residues long. Germline V lookup: CDR1 GTSNPN, CDR2 SVGIG (reference sequence). V lost 2 bases and J 0 bases, leaving 9 bases between the germline ends. CDR3 coding DNA: TGTGCCTGGAGTAGGAGAACTAGCACAGATACGCAGTATTTT. This translates into CAWSRRTSTDTQYF. The full variable domain, with the rest looked up from reference TRBV30 and TRBJ2-3, is SQTIHQWPATLVQPVGSPLSLECTVEGTSNPNLYWYRQAAGRGLQLLFYSVGIGQISSEVPQNLSASRPQDRQFILSSKKLLLSDSGFYLCAWSRRTSTDTQYFGPGTRLTVL.

The chain combines TRBV6-5 with TRBJ1-1, with D perhaps matching TRBD1 (5 bases). Germline V gene lookup returns CDR1 MNHEY and CDR2 SVGAGI. The CDR3 is 12 residues long. V gave up 6 bases and J gave up 8 bases, with 13 bases separating them. In nucleotides, the CDR3 is TGTGCCAGCAGGCCGGGGGTTGGGGAAGCTTTCTTT. It is translated as CASRPGVGEAFF.

The rearrangement uses TRBV30 and TRBJ2-5; D unclear. The ends were cut back, 1 base at V and 2 bases at J, with 14 bases in the middle. CDR3 length: 15 residues. Germline values: CDR1 GTSNPN, CDR2 SVGIG (reference sequence). Here the CDR3 DNA reads TGTGCCTGGAGTGCGTCGGGTTGGGCTCAAGAGACCCAGTACTTC. This gives the protein CAWSASGWAQETQYF. The full variable domain, completed using reference TRBV30 and TRBJ2-5, is SQTIHQWPATLVQPVGSPLSLECTVEGTSNPNLYWYRQAAGRGLQLLFYSVGIGQISSEVPQNLSASRPQDRQFILSSKKLLLSDSGFYLCAWSASGWAQETQYFGPGTRLLVL.

CDR3 coding DNA: TGCGCCAGCAGACTACAAGGGAATGGCTACACCTTC. This sequence encodes CASRLQGNGYTF. The chain links TRBV5-1 to TRBJ1-2; the D is unclear. The CDR3 has 12 amino acids. The germline V gene encodes CDR1 SGHRS and CDR2 YFSETQ. Trimming removed 5 bases from V and 6 bases from J, with 11 bases in between.

The CDR3 bases are TGTGCCAGCTCACCACCGGGCAGCGTAACCCAGCCCCAGCATTTT. Protein: CASSPPGSVTQPQHF. This chain uses TRBV18 with TRBJ1-5; the D is unclear. CDR3 length equals 15 residues. CDR1 KGHSH and CDR2 LQKENI come from the germline V gene. The V end lost 0 bases, the J end lost 7 bases, and 13 bases lay between the germline ends.

J is TRBJ1-6 and V is TRBV7-9, with 7 bases that match TRBD1. CDR1 is SEHNR and CDR2 is FQNEAQ in the germline V gene (reference sequence). Trimming took 8 bases from V and 13 from J; bases not matched to a gene: 17. This CDR3 region has 15 residues. This CDR3 reads CASGQGGVRARPLHF. Here the CDR3 DNA reads TGTGCCAGCGGCCAGGGGGGCGTGAGGGCTCGGCCCCTCCACTTT.

A single count supports this clone. No DNA is shown, since the ends of the CDR3 on it are uncertain; the CDR3 is the one TCRdb lists. The CDR3 spells CASSSGKLFF. V usage is TRBV19 and J usage is TRBJ1-4. The CDR3 has 10 amino acids, counting both end residues. Germline values: CDR1 LNHDA, CDR2 SQIVND (reference sequence).

This clone was seen only a few times. V is TRBV6-6 and J is TRBJ1-2; D is possibly TRBD1 (5 bases). Germline V CDR1 and CDR2: MNHNY, SVGAGI (reference sequence). The CDR3 consists of 14 residues. V was cut by 2 bases and J by 0 bases, with 7 bases left in between. The CDR3 reads CASSYQGPNYGYTF. In nucleotides, the CDR3 is TGTGCCAGCAGTTACCAGGGACCTAACTATGGCTACACCTTC.

For the CDR3, the DNA is TGTGCCAGTAGTATAGGTACAGCTAACTATGGCTACACCTTC. Amino acids: CASSIGTANYGYTF. The rearrangement links TRBV19 to TRBJ1-2; the D is unclear. Germline V gene data show CDR1 as LNHDA and CDR2 as SQIVND (reference sequence). CDR3 length equals 14 residues. Trimming pared 1 base from V and 0 bases from J, leaving 6 bases between.

V gene TRBV2 combines with J gene TRBJ1-1; D remains ambiguous. V was trimmed by 6 bases and J by 8 bases, leaving 19 bases between them. There are 14 residues in the CDR3. Germline CDR1 reads SNHLY; CDR2 reads FYNNEI. Here the CDR3 reads CASRIPGRPGEAFF. CDR3 nucleotide sequence: TGTGCCAGCAGGATTCCCGGACGGCCTGGGGAAGCTTTCTTT. Full variable domain (rest looked up from reference TRBV2 and TRBJ1-1): EPEVTQTPSHQVTQMGQEVILRCVPISNHLYFYWYRQILGQKVEFLVSFYNNEISEKSEIFDDQFSVERPDGSNFTLKIRSTKLEDSAMYFCASRIPGRPGEAFFGQGTRLTVV.

The chain has TRBV7-8 and TRBJ2-7, with TRBD2 as a possible D gene (5 bases). Germline V CDR1 and CDR2: SGHVS, FQNEAQ. CDR3 length: 12 amino acids. Trimming removed 4 bases at V and 9 bases at J, with 13 bases between. CDR3 sequence reads: CASSSTYEGQYF. As DNA, the CDR3 is TGTGCCAGCAGCTCGACTTACGAGGGGCAGTACTTC.

The chain employs TRBV15 and TRBJ2-7, with D possibly matching TRBD1 (6 bases). CDR3 size: 18 residues. CDR1 is LNHNV, CDR2 YYDKDF, per germline (reference sequence). V was pared by 2 bases and J by 5 bases, with 25 bases between. The CDR3 region has the DNA TGTGCCACCAGCAGAACCCGGGGTTTCCAGGGGCCTGAGAACGAGCAGTACTTC. Translated, it gives CATSRTRGFQGPENEQYF.

The V and J genes are TRBV30 and TRBJ2-7; TRBD2 matches at 12 bases. CDR3 length equals 16 residues. Trimming took 0 bases from V and 3 from J; bases not matched to a gene: 6. The germline V gene has CDR1 GTSNPN and CDR2 SVGIG (reference sequence). CDR3 residues: CAWSVASGRANYEQYF. In DNA form, the CDR3 reads TGTGCCTGGAGTGTGGCTAGCGGGAGGGCCAACTACGAGCAGTACTTC.